This T cell receptor beta chain was sequenced during a study of T cells in Graves' hyperthyroidism and ophthalmopathy. This clonotype was counted ten times or more. Authors of the study amplified TCR beta CDR3 regions from RNA transcripts. First-round RT-PCR with HTBI primers amplified the TCR CDR3 region. TCRdb used MiXCR to reprocess the multiplex PCR reads, holding one entry per CDR3 protein. The sample lists approximately 590,000 distinct CDR3 sequences; about a sixth were seen once. This CDR3 region has 15 residues. Germline-derived CDR1 and CDR2 are SGDLS and YYNGEE. J gave up 7 bases and V 2 bases, and 8 bases lay outside the gene matches.

The sample comprised blood. This chain joins TRBV9 and TRBJ2-1, with TRBD1 identical over 8 bases. The TCR was taken from a woman in her twenties or thirties with Graves' hyperthyroidism. CDR3 region: CASSVVGTGVNEQFF. The CDR3 region has the DNA TGTGCCAGCAGCGTTGTCGGGACAGGAGTTAATGAGCAGTTCTTC.